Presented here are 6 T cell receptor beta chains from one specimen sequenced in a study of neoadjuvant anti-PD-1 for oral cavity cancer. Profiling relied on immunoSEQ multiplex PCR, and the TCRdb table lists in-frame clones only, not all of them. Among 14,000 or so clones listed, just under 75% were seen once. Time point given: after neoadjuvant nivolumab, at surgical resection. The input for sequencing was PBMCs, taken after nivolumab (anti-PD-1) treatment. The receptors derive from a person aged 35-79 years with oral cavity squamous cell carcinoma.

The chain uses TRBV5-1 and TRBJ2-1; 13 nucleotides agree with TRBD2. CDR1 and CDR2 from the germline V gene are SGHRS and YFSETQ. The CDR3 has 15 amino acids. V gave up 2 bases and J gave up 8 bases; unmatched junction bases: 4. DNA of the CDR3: TGCGCCAGCAGCTTAGGACTAGCGGGAGTTTATGAGCAGTTCTTC. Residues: CASSLGLAGVYEQFF.

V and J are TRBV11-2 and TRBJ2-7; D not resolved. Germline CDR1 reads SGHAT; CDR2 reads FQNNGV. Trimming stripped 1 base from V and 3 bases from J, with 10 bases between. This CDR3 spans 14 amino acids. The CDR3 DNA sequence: TGTGCCAGCAGCTTAGGTTTCGCGAACTACGAGCAGTACTTC. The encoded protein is CASSLGFANYEQYF.

The CDR3 region is CASSESGSRSYNEQFF. CDR3 DNA: TGCGCCAGCAGTGAAAGCGGGAGTCGCTCCTACAATGAGCAGTTCTTC. The rearrangement uses TRBV10-1 and TRBJ2-1; 8 nucleotides agree with TRBD2. Germline CDR1 is WNHNN and CDR2 is SYGVQD (reference sequence). The J segment lost 0 bases and the V segment lost 3 bases, leaving 4 bases of the junction unmatched. There are 16 residues in the CDR3.

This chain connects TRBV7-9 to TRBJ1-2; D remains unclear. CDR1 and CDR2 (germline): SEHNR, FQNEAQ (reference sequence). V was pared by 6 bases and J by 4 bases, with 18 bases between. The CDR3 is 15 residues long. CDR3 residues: CASSDPNSASYGYTF. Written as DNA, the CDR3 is TGTGCCAGCAGTGACCCGAATTCTGCTTCCTATGGCTACACCTTC.

The CDR3, as DNA: TGCGCCAGCAGCATTTCCGGACAGTTCGGGGGGACCCAGTACTTC. Encoded protein: CASSISGQFGGTQYF. This chain uses TRBV5-1 with TRBJ2-5, with D possibly called TRBD1 or TRBD2 (6 bases each). The CDR3 loop spans 15 amino acids. CDR1 is SGHRS and CDR2 is YFSETQ in the germline V gene. The V gene lost 4 bases and the J gene lost 7 bases, with 20 bases spanning the gap.

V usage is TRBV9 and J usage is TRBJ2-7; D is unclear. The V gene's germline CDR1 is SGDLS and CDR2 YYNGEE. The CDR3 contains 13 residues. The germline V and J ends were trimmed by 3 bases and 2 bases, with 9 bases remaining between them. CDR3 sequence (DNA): TGTGCCAGCAGCGCCGGGCCAACCTACGAGCAGTACTTC. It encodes CASSAGPTYEQYF.